What follows describes a single TCR beta chain. What this receptor recognizes is not known. The sample holds no much larger clone one base away, and base qualities are not on file. The cohort comprised 30 or so patients with locally advanced or metastatic urothelial carcinoma treated at Memorial Sloan Kettering on a trial protocol. Peripheral blood mononuclear cells were collected pretreatment and during treatment, with between 1 and 8 total time points obtained per patient. The Qiagen DNeasy Blood extraction kit was used to purify genomic DNA from total PBMCs and tumor samples. PBMCs were collected pretreatment and during treatment, and were isolated and stored as previously described. The data were obtained in a study of PD-L1 blockade in urothelial cancer (dated by TCRdb to 2016 to 2017). About the study as a whole: Every patient began therapy at some point between 2014 and 2015 and was given atezolizumab 1,200 mg intravenously every 3 weeks. In the same patients, whole exome sequencing and RNA sequencing of pretreatment tumors were performed in addition to TCR sequencing. Twenty-nine patients had pretreatment blood TCR-seq, around 24 had at least one posttreatment blood collection, and around 24 had tumor TCR-seq. Pretreatment tumor samples, along with matched peripheral blood serially collected before and after atezolizumab treatment, were subjected to TCR sequencing. Some ten patients reached durable clinical benefit, while 20 patients did not. Durable clinical benefit was defined as progression-free survival longer than 6 months, and TCR features were also tested against progression-free and overall survival. Patients had an ECOG performance status of 0 or 1 and had received between 0 and 3 prior chemotherapy regimens. Blood samples gave median yields of about 150,000 T cells and 80,000 to 90,000 unique TCRs, along with a median clonality of approximately 0.084. An exploratory multi-omic analysis was conducted of the somatic, immune and clinical correlates of response to PD-L1 blockade with atezolizumab in urothelial cancer. Blood samples were analyzed 3 weeks after the start of treatment (second dose) and 6 weeks after the start of treatment. About nine tenths of the roughly 29 patients were males with bladder-origin urothelial cancer, and 18 of 29 reported a prior smoking history.

What the study reported, not specific to this receptor: Small sample size (n of about 30) and many exploratory analyses mean the results are intended to be hypothesis-generating. Improved progression-free and overall survival was associated with having pretreatment peripheral blood TCR clonality below the median. Greater expansion of tumor-associated TCR clones in peripheral blood 3 weeks after the start of treatment was observed in patients with durable benefit (n of about 20, p = 0.022).

Including cysteine and phenylalanine, the CDR3 has 21 amino acids. Only CDR3 DNA remains: 63 bases, in frame from the first base. V and J are trimmed by 5 bases and 4 bases, and the gene matches miss 21 bases of the junction. Sequences MNHEY (CDR1) and SMNVEV (CDR2) are obtained from the germline V gene (reference sequence). Synthetic TCR analog templates were spiked into each PCR so that absolute template abundance could be estimated from read counts. TCRbeta CDR3 regions were amplified from genomic DNA with bias-controlled V and J gene primers using the immunoSEQ assay. Rearranged TCRbeta segments were sequenced at approximately 20X coverage. Regarding the original processing steps: Clustering was used to correct sequencing errors, and CDR3s were annotated against IMGT to assign V, D and J genes. Out-of-frame and stop-codon sequences were excluded, and only productive TCRbeta rearrangements were used in downstream analyses. Clonality was calculated as one minus the Shannon entropy normalized by the log of the number of unique productive sequences. Fisher's exact test with Benjamini-Hochberg correction, at a threshold of adjusted p below 0.01, was used to find clones that differed between time points or between blood and tumor. The clones in this table, taken by TCRdb from immuneACCESS, are in-frame only. Not every clone is retained; where verified, under half of the shortfall comes from an unresolved V gene, and the cause of the rest is unknown. D and trimming come from the DNA, and the V and J calls and clone size come from that table. This sample has some 45,000 clones in its table, and roughly 88% of those were observed once. Around 3.9% of the sample is held by the ten biggest clonotypes.

The source was PBMCs, collected around atezolizumab (anti-PD-L1) treatment. The origin of this receptor is a man older than 75 with urothelial cancer. This chain is built from TRBV27 and TRBJ2-1, with 12 bases in between that match TRBD2. CDR3 reads: CASSRRDQTSGSEGLYNEQFF. The sequence in DNA is TGTGCCAGCAGTCGGCGGGATCAGACTAGCGGGAGTGAGGGCCTATACAATGAGCAGTTCTTC.